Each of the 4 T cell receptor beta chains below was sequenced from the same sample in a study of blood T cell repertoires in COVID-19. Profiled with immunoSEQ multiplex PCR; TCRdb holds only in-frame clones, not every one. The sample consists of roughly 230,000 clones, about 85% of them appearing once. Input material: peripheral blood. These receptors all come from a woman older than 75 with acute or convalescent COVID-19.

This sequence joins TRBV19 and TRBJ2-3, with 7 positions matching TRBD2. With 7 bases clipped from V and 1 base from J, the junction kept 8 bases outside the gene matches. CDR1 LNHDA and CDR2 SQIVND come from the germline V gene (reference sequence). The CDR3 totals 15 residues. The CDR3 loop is CASTTPAGGTDTQYF. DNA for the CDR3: TGTGCCAGTACTACCCCCGCGGGGGGCACAGATACGCAGTATTTT.

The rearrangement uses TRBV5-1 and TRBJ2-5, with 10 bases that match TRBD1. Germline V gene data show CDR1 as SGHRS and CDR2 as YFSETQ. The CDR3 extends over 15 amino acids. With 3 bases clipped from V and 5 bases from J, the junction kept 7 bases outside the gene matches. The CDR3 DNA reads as TGCGCCAGCAGCTGGAGGGGACAGGGGATGGAGACCCAGTACTTC. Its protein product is CASSWRGQGMETQYF.

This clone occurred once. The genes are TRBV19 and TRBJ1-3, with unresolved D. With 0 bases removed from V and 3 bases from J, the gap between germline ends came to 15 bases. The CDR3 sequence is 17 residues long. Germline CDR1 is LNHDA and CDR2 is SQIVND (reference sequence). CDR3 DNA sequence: TGTGCCAGTAGTATAGACTACGGACGCGGAGGTGGAAACACCATATATTTT. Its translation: CASSIDYGRGGGNTIYF.

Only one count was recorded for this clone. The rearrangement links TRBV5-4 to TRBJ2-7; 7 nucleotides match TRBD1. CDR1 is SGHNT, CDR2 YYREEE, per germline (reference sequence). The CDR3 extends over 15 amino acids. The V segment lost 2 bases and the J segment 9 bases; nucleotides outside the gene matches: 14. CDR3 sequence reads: CASSFTTGLRDGQYF. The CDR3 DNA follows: TGTGCCAGCAGCTTCACGACAGGGCTTCGGGACGGGCAGTACTTC.